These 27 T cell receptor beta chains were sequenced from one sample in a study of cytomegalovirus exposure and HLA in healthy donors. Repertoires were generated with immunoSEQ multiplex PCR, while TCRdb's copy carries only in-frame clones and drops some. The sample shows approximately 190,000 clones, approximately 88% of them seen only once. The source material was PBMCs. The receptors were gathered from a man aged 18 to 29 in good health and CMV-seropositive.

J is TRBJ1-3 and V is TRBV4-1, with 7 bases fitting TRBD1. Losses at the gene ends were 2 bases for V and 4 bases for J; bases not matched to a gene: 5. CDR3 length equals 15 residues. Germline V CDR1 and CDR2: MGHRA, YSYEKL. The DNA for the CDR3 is TGCGCCAGCAGCCAACTCCAGACAGGGGGAAACACCATATATTTT. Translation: CASSQLQTGGNTIYF.

CDR3 sequence (DNA): TGTGCCAGCAGCTTGCGGGACAGGGTATCGGGGGAGCAGTACTTC. Protein: CASSLRDRVSGEQYF. V usage is TRBV5-6 and J usage is TRBJ2-7, with 9 positions matching TRBD1. The CDR3 covers 15 residues. The germline gives CDR1 SGHDT, CDR2 YYEEEE. V dropped 1 base and J dropped 7; count of bases not matched to a gene: 9.

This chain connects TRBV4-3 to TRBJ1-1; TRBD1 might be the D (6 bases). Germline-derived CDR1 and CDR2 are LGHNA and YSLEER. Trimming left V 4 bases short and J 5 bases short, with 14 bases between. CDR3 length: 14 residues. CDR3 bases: TGCGCCAGCAGCCTTAGTACAGGGTGGACTGAAGCTTTCTTT. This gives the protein CASSLSTGWTEAFF.

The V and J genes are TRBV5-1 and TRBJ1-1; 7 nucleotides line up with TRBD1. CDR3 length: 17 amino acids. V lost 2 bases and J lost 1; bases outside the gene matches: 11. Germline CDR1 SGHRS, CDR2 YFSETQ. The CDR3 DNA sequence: TGCGCCAGCAGCTTACTCCCGCAGGGGGGTTCGAACACTGAAGCTTTCTTT. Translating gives CASSLLPQGGSNTEAFF. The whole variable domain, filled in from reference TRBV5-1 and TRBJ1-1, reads KAGVTQTPRYLIKTRGQQVTLSCSPISGHRSVSWYQQTPGQGLQFLFEYFSETQRNKGNFPGRFSGRQFSNSRSEMNVSTLELGDSALYLCASSLLPQGGSNTEAFFGQGTRLTVV.

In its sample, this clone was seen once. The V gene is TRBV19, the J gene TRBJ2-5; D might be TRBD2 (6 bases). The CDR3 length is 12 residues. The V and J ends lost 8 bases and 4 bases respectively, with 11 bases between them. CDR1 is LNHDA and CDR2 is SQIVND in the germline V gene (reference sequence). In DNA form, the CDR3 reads TGTGCCAGTGGGCAGGGAGGAGAGACCCAGTACTTC. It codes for CASGQGGETQYF.

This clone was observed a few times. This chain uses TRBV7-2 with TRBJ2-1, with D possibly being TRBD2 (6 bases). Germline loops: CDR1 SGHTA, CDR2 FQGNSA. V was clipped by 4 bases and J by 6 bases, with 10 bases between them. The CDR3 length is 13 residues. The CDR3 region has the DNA TGTGCCAGCAGCTGGGGGACTCTCAATGAGCAGTTCTTC. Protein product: CASSWGTLNEQFF.

CDR3 in DNA: TGTGCCAGCAGCCCCGGCGGCTACGAGCAGTACTTC. Its translation is CASSPGGYEQYF. The genes are TRBV27 and TRBJ2-7; D is unresolved. CDR3 length: 12 residues. V gave up 6 bases and J gave up 3 bases, with 9 bases separating them. Germline assignment: CDR1 MNHEY and CDR2 SMNVEV (reference sequence).

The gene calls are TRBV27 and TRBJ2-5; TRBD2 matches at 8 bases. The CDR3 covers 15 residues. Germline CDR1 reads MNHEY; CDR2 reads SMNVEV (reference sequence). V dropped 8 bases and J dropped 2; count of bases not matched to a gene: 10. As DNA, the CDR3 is TGTGCCAGCGCCTCGGGGGGGTGGAGGCAAGAGACCCAGTACTTC. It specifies CASASGGWRQETQYF.

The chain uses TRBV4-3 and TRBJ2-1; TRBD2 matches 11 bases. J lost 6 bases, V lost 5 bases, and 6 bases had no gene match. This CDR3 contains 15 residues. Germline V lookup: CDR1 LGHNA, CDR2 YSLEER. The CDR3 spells CASSSRLAGRNEQFF. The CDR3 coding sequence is TGCGCCAGCAGCAGCAGACTAGCGGGACGCAATGAGCAGTTCTTC.

CDR3 protein: CASSPRGRAYEQYF. The CDR3 DNA reads as TGTGCCAGCAGCCCGAGGGGGAGGGCCTACGAGCAGTACTTC. The V and J genes are TRBV7-2 and TRBJ2-7, with D possibly TRBD2 on 7 matching bases. Germline CDR1 SGHTA, CDR2 FQGNSA. This CDR3 has 14 residues. The V end lost 5 bases, the J end lost 2 bases, and 13 bases lay between the germline ends.

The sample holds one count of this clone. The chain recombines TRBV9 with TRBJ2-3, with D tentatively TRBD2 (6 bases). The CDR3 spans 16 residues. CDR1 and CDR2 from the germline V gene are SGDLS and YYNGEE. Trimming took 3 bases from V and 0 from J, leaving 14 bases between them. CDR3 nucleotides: TGTGCCAGCAGCGGAGACTCGGGACTTAGCACAGATACGCAGTATTTT. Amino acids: CASSGDSGLSTDTQYF.

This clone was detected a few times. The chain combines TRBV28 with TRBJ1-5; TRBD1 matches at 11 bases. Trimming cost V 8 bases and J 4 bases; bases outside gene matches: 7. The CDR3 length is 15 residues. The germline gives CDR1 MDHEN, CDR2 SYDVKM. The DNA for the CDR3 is TGTGCCAGCGGGACAGGGGGGGATTTAAATCAGCCCCAGCATTTT. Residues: CASGTGGDLNQPQHF.

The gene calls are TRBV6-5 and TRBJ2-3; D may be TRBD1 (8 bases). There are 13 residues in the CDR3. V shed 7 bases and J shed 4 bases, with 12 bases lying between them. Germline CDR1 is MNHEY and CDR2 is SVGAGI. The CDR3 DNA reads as TGTGCCAGCACTACAGGGGGGGCAGATACGCAGTATTTT. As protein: CASTTGGADTQYF.

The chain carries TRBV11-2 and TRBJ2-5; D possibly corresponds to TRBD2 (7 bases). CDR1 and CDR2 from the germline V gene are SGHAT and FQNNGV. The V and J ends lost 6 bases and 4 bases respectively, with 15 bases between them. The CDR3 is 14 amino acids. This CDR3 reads CASSRGAGGETQYF. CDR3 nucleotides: TGTGCCAGCAGTCGGGGGGCTGGTGGAGAGACCCAGTACTTC. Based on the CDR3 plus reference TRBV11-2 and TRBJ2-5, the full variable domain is EAGVAQSPRYKIIEKRQSVAFWCNPISGHATLYWYQQILGQGPKLLIQFQNNGVVDDSQLPKDRFSAERLKGVDSTLKIQPAKLEDSAVYLCASSRGAGGETQYFGPGTRLLVL.

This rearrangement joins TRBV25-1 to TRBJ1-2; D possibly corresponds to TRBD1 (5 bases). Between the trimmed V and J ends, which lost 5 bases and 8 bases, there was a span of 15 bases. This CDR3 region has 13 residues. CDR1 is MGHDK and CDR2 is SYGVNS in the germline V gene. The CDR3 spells CASSPTVGAGYTF. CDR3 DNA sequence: TGTGCCAGCAGTCCAACCGTAGGGGCAGGCTACACCTTC.

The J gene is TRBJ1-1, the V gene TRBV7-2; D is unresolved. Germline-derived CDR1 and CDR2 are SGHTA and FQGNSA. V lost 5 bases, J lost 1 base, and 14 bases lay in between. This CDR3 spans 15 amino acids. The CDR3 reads CASSPDRAGNTEAFF. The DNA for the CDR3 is TGTGCCAGCAGCCCAGATAGGGCGGGGAACACTGAAGCTTTCTTT.

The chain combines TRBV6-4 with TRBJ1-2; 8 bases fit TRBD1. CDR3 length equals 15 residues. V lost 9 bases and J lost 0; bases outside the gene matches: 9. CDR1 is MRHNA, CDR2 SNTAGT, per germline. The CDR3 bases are TGTGCCAGAGAGGGGACAGGACACACTAACTATGGCTACACCTTC. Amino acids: CAREGTGHTNYGYTF.

The CDR3 reads CASSLGSGTQYF. For the CDR3, the DNA is TGTGCCAGCAGTTTAGGGTCAGGGACCCAGTACTTC. The V call is TRBV27, the J call TRBJ2-5; no reliable D call. CDR3 length: 12 residues. Germline CDR1 is MNHEY and CDR2 is SMNVEV (reference sequence). V was clipped by 2 bases and J by 7 bases, with 8 bases between them.

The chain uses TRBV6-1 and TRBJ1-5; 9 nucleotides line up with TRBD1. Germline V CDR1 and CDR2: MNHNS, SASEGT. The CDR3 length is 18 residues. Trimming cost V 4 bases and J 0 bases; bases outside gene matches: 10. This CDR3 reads CASSGTRDRAYSNQPQHF. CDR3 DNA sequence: TGTGCCAGCAGTGGGACCAGGGACAGGGCCTATAGCAATCAGCCCCAGCATTTT.

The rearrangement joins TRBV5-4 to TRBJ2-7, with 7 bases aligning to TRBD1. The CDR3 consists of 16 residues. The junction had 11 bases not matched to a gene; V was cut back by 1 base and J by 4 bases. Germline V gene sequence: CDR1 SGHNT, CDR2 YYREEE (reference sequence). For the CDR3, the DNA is TGTGCCAGCAGCTTGAGTTCGGCAGGGGGAATTTACGAGCAGTACTTC. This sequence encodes CASSLSSAGGIYEQYF. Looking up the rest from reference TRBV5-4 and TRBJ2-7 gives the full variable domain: ETGVTQSPTHLIKTRGQQVTLRCSSQSGHNTVSWYQQALGQGPQFIFQYYREEENGRGNFPPRFSGLQFPNYSSELNVNALELDDSALYLCASSLSSAGGIYEQYFGPGTRLTVT.

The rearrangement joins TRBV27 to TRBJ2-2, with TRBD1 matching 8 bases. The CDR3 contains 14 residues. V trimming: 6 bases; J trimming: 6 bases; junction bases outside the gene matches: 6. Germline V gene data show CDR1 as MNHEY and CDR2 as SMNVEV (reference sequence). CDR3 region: CASRSTGGAGELFF. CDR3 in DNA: TGTGCCAGCAGATCCACAGGGGGTGCCGGGGAGCTGTTTTTT.

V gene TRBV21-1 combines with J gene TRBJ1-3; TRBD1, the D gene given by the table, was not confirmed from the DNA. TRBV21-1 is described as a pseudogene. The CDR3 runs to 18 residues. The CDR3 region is CASSKEHVRRASKYTIYF. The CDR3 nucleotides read TGTGCCAGCAGCAAAGAACATGTACGCAGGGCTAGTAAGTACACCATATATTTT.

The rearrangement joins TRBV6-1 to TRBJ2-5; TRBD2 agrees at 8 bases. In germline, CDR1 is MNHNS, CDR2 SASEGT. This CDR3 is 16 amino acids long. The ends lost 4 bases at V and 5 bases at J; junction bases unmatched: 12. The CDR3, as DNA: TGTGCCAGCAGTGCGACAGCGGGAGAAGGGACCGAGACCCAGTACTTC. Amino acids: CASSATAGEGTETQYF.

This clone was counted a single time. Here the CDR3 reads CASSQDLTVGKYGYTF. The CDR3 coding sequence is TGCGCCAGCAGCCAAGATTTAACAGTAGGAAAGTATGGCTACACCTTC. The chain uses TRBV4-3 and TRBJ1-2; D remains unclear. Germline V gene sequence: CDR1 LGHNA, CDR2 YSLEER. The CDR3 extends over 16 amino acids. V was pared by 0 bases and J by 5 bases, with 16 bases between.

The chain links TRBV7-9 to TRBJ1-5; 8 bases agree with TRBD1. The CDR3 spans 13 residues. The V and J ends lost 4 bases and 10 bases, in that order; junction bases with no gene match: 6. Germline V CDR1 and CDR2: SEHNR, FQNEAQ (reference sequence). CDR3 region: CASSSGGMEPQHF. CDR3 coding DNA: TGTGCCAGCAGCTCAGGGGGCATGGAACCCCAGCATTTT.

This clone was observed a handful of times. For the CDR3, the DNA is TGTGCCAGCAGCCAGCCAGGCCAGCCCCAGCATTTT. Protein product: CASSQPGQPQHF. The chain is built from TRBV7-9 and TRBJ1-5, with D unresolved. V gave up 5 bases and J gave up 7 bases, with 9 bases separating them. This CDR3 is built from 12 residues. Germline CDR1 reads SEHNR; CDR2 reads FQNEAQ (reference sequence).

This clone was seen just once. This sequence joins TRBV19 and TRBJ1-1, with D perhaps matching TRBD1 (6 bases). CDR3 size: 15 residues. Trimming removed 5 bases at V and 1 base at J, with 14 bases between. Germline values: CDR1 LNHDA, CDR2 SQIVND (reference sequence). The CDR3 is CASSLQQGSNTEAFF. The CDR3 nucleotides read TGTGCCAGTAGTTTACAACAGGGATCGAACACTGAAGCTTTCTTT.